These 9 T cell receptor beta chains were all obtained from the same sample, sequenced in a study of blood T cell repertoires in COVID-19. The repertoire was sequenced with immunoSEQ multiplex PCR; TCRdb's copy has only in-frame clones and lacks some. The data contain approximately 220,000 clones, approximately 83% of them singletons. What was sequenced was PBMCs or T cells enriched from blood (not recorded which). All receptors derive from a woman aged 45 to 65 who had been exposed to COVID-19.

The chain carries TRBV13 and TRBJ2-5; TRBD1 is a possible D gene (6 bases). CDR1 is PRHDT and CDR2 is FYEKMQ in the germline V gene (reference sequence). The V and J ends lost 5 bases and 2 bases respectively, with 15 bases between them. This CDR3 contains 15 residues. CDR3 sequence: CASSRYREGQETQYF. The CDR3 DNA is TGTGCCAGCAGCCGGTACAGGGAAGGGCAAGAGACCCAGTACTTC.

This clone was recorded once. The chain is built from TRBV3-1 (or the pseudogene TRBV3-2) and TRBJ2-3; 9 nucleotides align to TRBD2. From germline, CDR1 is LGHDT and CDR2 YNNKEL (reference sequence). The CDR3 has 15 amino acids. V gave up 5 bases and J gave up 1 base; unmatched junction bases: 4. The CDR3 reads CASSVAGARTDTQYF. As DNA, the CDR3 is TGTGCCAGCAGCGTAGCGGGGGCTCGCACAGATACGCAGTATTTT.

V usage is TRBV24-1 and J usage is TRBJ2-3; 8 nucleotides match TRBD2. CDR1 KGHDR and CDR2 SFDVKD come from the germline V gene. The CDR3 has 15 residues. Germline trimming cut 7 bases from V and 4 bases from J; bases unmatched to any gene: 9. The CDR3 bases are TGTGCCACCAGATCGGGACTAGTGGGCGCAGATACGCAGTATTTT. Translating gives CATRSGLVGADTQYF.

This sequence joins TRBV29-1 and TRBJ1-2; D not resolved. CDR1 and CDR2 (germline): SQVTM, ANQGSEA. The ends were cut back, 4 bases at V and 8 bases at J, with 8 bases in the middle. The CDR3 length is 10 residues. CDR3 nucleotide sequence: TGCAGCGTTGGGGAGGGCGGCTACACCTTC. Its protein product is CSVGEGGYTF.

The chain couples TRBV27 to TRBJ1-2, with 10 bases lining up with TRBD1. Germline trimming cut 7 bases from V and 7 bases from J; bases unmatched to any gene: 9. Germline V gene lookup returns CDR1 MNHEY and CDR2 SMNVEV (reference sequence). The CDR3 is 14 residues long. The CDR3 nucleotides read TGTGCCAGCAAACCGGCCGGGACAGGGGTTGGCTACACCTTC. Translation: CASKPAGTGVGYTF.

This chain joins TRBV19 and TRBJ1-3, with D unclear. The V end lost 7 bases, the J end lost 1 base, and 14 bases lay between the germline ends. The CDR3 is 15 residues long. From germline, CDR1 is LNHDA and CDR2 SQIVND (reference sequence). The CDR3 here is CASTLGSESGNTIYF. CDR3 bases: TGTGCCAGTACCCTAGGTTCTGAATCTGGAAACACCATATATTTT.

This sequence joins TRBV16 and TRBJ1-1; D gene unclear. The CDR3 is 16 amino acids. The V end lost 1 base, the J end lost 5 bases, and 17 bases lay between the germline ends. Germline assignment: CDR1 KGHSY and CDR2 FQNENV. The CDR3, as DNA: TGTGCCAGCAGCCAATTTATTAAGGGAGGCGGGACTGAAGCTTTCTTT. Encoded protein: CASSQFIKGGGTEAFF.

The V gene is TRBV28, the J gene TRBJ1-5, with D uncertain. The CDR3 is 15 residues long. The V gene's germline CDR1 is MDHEN and CDR2 SYDVKM. V was shortened by 5 bases and J by 3 bases, with 14 bases between the two germline ends. CDR3 region: CASSISGRLNQPQHF. In DNA, the CDR3 is TGTGCCAGCAGTATAAGCGGACGGCTCAATCAGCCCCAGCATTTT.

This chain joins TRBV11-1 and TRBJ2-6; a possible D gene is TRBD2 (5 bases). V lost 6 bases, J lost 0 bases, and 12 bases lay in between. This CDR3 comprises 16 residues. Germline V CDR1 and CDR2: SGHAT, FQDESV (reference sequence). The CDR3 here is CASRSRRGSGANVLTF. CDR3 coding DNA: TGTGCCAGCAGGTCACGACGGGGCTCTGGGGCCAACGTCCTGACTTTC.